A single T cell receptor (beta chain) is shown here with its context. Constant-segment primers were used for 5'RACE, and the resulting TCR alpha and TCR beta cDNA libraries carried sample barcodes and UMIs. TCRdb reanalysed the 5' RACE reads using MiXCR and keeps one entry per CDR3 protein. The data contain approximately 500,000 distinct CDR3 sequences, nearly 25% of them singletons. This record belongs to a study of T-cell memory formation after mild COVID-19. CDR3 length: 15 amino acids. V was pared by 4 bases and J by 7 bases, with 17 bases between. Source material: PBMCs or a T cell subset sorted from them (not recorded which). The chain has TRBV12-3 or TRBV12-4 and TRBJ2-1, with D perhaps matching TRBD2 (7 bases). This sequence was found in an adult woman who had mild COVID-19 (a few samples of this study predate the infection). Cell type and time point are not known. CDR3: CASSYMGGGRNEQFF. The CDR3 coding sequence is TGTGCCAGCAGTTACATGGGGGGGGGCAGAAATGAGCAGTTCTTC.